This paragraph covers one T cell receptor beta chain sequence. The antigen is not known. Approximately 10 ml of fresh peripheral blood supplied the PBMCs. This entry is derived from a study of T cells in Graves' hyperthyroidism and ophthalmopathy. Study information: Before any treatment, at initial diagnosis, peripheral blood was collected.

The TCR beta CDR3 regions underwent amplification using RNA transcripts as the source. With the HTBI primer set, the TCR CDR3 went through a first round of RT-PCR. TCRdb redid the calling of the multiplex PCR reads with MiXCR, one entry per CDR3 protein. The sample lists tens of thousands of distinct CDR3 sequences; around 40% were seen once. Whole-study results and caveats: Among clonotypes expanded in thyroid above 0.001, most were also found in blood. The model anticipated ophthalmopathy a median about 7 months pre-onset.

The CDR3 spans 14 residues. The V gene lost 1 base and the J gene lost 4 bases, with 13 bases spanning the gap. The germline V gene encodes CDR1 DFQATT and CDR2 SNEGSKA (reference sequence). The chain uses TRBV20-1 and TRBJ1-1, with unresolved D. The source of this sequence is a woman aged 30 to 39 with Graves' hyperthyroidism. Source material: blood. The CDR3 protein is CSARAFSGATEAFF. CDR3 coding DNA: TGCAGTGCTAGAGCCTTTTCGGGTGCCACTGAAGCTTTCTTT.